These 32 T cell receptor beta chains were all obtained from the same sample, sequenced in a study of cytomegalovirus exposure and HLA in healthy donors. Amplification used 60 Vbeta primers and 13 Jbeta primers. TCRdb's table, derived via immunoSEQ multiplex PCR, lists solely in-frame clones and lacks some. The table records approximately 140,000 clones, more than 75% of them present only once. The specimen was PBMCs. The receptors stem from a woman between 35 and 50 years old in good health and CMV-seropositive.

The gene calls are TRBV25-1 and TRBJ2-3; tentatively, D is TRBD1 (5 bases). CDR1 is MGHDK, CDR2 SYGVNS, per germline. The CDR3 extends over 13 amino acids. Trimming removed 4 bases from V and 5 bases from J, with 10 bases in between. CDR3 sequence: CASSGFREDTQYF. In DNA form, the CDR3 reads TGTGCCAGCAGTGGGTTCAGGGAAGATACGCAGTATTTT.

V is TRBV19 and J is TRBJ2-5; D unclear. Germline loops: CDR1 LNHDA, CDR2 SQIVND (reference sequence). Trimming stripped 5 bases from V and 5 bases from J, with 12 bases between. This CDR3 region has 13 residues. Here the CDR3 reads CASSPPGSETQYF. The CDR3, as DNA: TGTGCCAGTAGTCCCCCGGGTTCGGAGACCCAGTACTTC.

This chain joins TRBV11-3 and TRBJ1-1; D gene unclear. Germline CDR1 reads SGHNT; CDR2 reads YENEEA. Trimming took 1 base from V and 1 from J, leaving 7 bases between them. The CDR3 runs to 14 residues. The CDR3 spells CASSLVRPNTEAFF. CDR3 nucleotides: TGTGCCAGCAGCTTAGTCAGGCCGAACACTGAAGCTTTCTTT.

A remark on this clone: Sequence at one end of the junction differs from germline and may be a read error. The V call is TRBV7-9, the J call TRBJ2-5, with a tentative D call TRBD2 (6 bases). The end of the DNA fits TRBJ2-7 better, so the J call may be wrong. CDR3 size: 13 residues. Germline-derived CDR1 and CDR2 are SEHNR and FQNEAQ (reference sequence). CDR3 in amino acids: CSSTSGLAYEQYF. In DNA, the CDR3 is TGTTCCAGCACCTCGGGACTTGCCTACGAGCAGTACTTC.

CDR3 bases: TGTGCCAGCAGCCAAATCGGGACAGGGGGCGCGAATGGCTACACCTTC. This translates into CASSQIGTGGANGYTF. The chain recombines TRBV14 with TRBJ1-2, with 12 positions matching TRBD1. CDR1 is SGHDN, CDR2 FVKESK, per germline. This CDR3 comprises 16 residues. Unmatched junction bases numbered 7, after V lost 2 bases and J lost 6 bases.

The chain couples TRBV5-6 to TRBJ2-7; 12 nucleotides match TRBD2. The junction had 6 bases not matched to a gene; V was cut back by 4 bases and J by 4 bases. This CDR3 is 15 amino acids long. The germline V gene encodes CDR1 SGHDT and CDR2 YYEEEE. CDR3 region: CASSPTSGRWYEQYF. The CDR3 DNA reads TGTGCCAGCAGCCCTACTAGCGGGAGGTGGTACGAGCAGTACTTC.

This chain uses TRBV5-1 with TRBJ2-7, with D possibly matching TRBD1 (6 bases). Per germline, CDR1 SGHRS and CDR2 YFSETQ. There are 14 residues in the CDR3. Trimming stripped 5 bases from V and 0 bases from J, with 12 bases between. The CDR3 reads CASRVGTSSYEQYF. The CDR3 DNA sequence: TGCGCCAGCAGAGTGGGGACATCCTCCTACGAGCAGTACTTC.

This chain links TRBV6-4 with TRBJ2-1, with 8 bases aligning to TRBD2. V was clipped by 3 bases and J by 6 bases; unmatched bases: 7. Germline V gives CDR1 MRHNA, CDR2 SNTAGT. This CDR3 has 15 amino acids. CDR3 nucleotides: TGTGCCAGCAGTGAGGAGTATAGCGGGGCCAATGAGCAGTTCTTC. It translates to CASSEEYSGANEQFF.

The chain combines TRBV7-9 with TRBJ2-3, with TRBD2 matching 8 bases. The trim removed 5 bases at V and 8 bases at J, leaving 18 bases unmatched. Germline V gene sequence: CDR1 SEHNR, CDR2 FQNEAQ (reference sequence). The CDR3 runs 17 residues. Here the CDR3 DNA reads TGTGCCAGCAGCCCGGCGGGGCGGGAGGCCAGAGTGGGTACGCAGTATTTT. Protein sequence: CASSPAGREARVGTQYF. Variable domain in full (rest from reference TRBV7-9 and TRBJ2-3): DTGVSQNPRHKITKRGQNVTFRCDPISEHNRLYWYRQTLGQGPEFLTYFQNEAQLEKSRLLSDRFSAERPKGSFSTLEIQRTEQGDSAMYLCASSPAGREARVGTQYFGPGTRLTVL.

The CDR3 region has the DNA TGTGCCAGCTGGGCTAGCGGAAATAACAATGAGCAGTTCTTC. It yields the protein CASWASGNNNEQFF. V gene TRBV2 combines with J gene TRBJ2-1; TRBD2 matches 7 bases. V trimming: 8 bases; J trimming: 5 bases; junction bases outside the gene matches: 9. This CDR3 region has 14 residues. Germline values: CDR1 SNHLY, CDR2 FYNNEI.

This clone was found a few times. CDR3 in DNA: TGTGCCAGCAGTTTAAGGAGAGACACCGGGGAGCTGTTTTTT. Encoded protein: CASSLRRDTGELFF. This rearrangement joins TRBV28 to TRBJ2-2; D not certain. The CDR3 totals 14 residues. Trimming removed 2 bases at V and 3 bases at J, with 7 bases between. The germline V gene has CDR1 MDHEN and CDR2 SYDVKM. Looking up the rest from reference TRBV28 and TRBJ2-2 gives the full variable domain: DVKVTQSSRYLVKRTGEKVFLECVQDMDHENMFWYRQDPGLGLRLIYFSYDVKMKEKGDIPEGYSVSREKKERFSLILESASTNQTSMYLCASSLRRDTGELFFGEGSRLTVL.

The rearrangement joins TRBV19 to TRBJ1-5; a weak D match, TRBD1 (6 bases). Trimming took off 7 bases at V and 4 bases at J, with 17 bases between the two ends. The CDR3 length is 15 residues. Per germline, CDR1 LNHDA and CDR2 SQIVND (reference sequence). The CDR3 DNA reads TGTGCCAGTACCCCGGGGGGCGTGAGAAATCAGCCCCAGCATTTT. This translates into CASTPGGVRNQPQHF.

This clone has only one observation. This chain connects TRBV19 to TRBJ2-5, with TRBD2 matching 10 bases. The CDR3 covers 17 residues. CDR1 is LNHDA and CDR2 is SQIVND in the germline V gene (reference sequence). The ends lost 6 bases at V and 5 bases at J; junction bases unmatched: 15. The CDR3 protein is CASSPHRNSGRWETQYF. In DNA, the CDR3 is TGTGCCAGTAGCCCCCACCGTAATAGCGGGAGGTGGGAGACCCAGTACTTC.

The chain joins TRBV4-1 to TRBJ1-6; 7 nucleotides match TRBD1. The V gene's germline CDR1 is MGHRA and CDR2 YSYEKL. CDR3 size: 14 residues. Trimming cost V 4 bases and J 7 bases; bases outside gene matches: 4. The CDR3: CASSLRTGNSPLHF. CDR3 DNA sequence: TGCGCCAGCAGCCTCCGGACAGGAAATTCACCCCTCCACTTT.

This clone has just a few counts. The chain links TRBV4-1 to TRBJ2-7; D uncertain. The CDR3 extends over 13 amino acids. Trimming shortened V by 6 bases and J by 0 bases, and 9 bases separated the two germline ends. Germline values: CDR1 MGHRA, CDR2 YSYEKL. CDR3 amino acids: CASRPDISYEQYF. CDR3 bases: TGCGCCAGCAGACCAGACATCTCCTACGAGCAGTACTTC.

About this clone itself: Its ends do not fully match the called genes, so a read error is possible. V is TRBV7-9 and J is TRBJ2-3; 7 bases align to TRBD2. The CDR3 totals 18 residues. Germline CDR1 and CDR2: SEHNR and FQNEAQ (reference sequence). CDR3 sequence reads: CSSSLLGLVGVTADTQYF. The CDR3 DNA reads TGTTCCAGCAGCTTACTCGGACTAGTGGGGGTTACGGCAGATACGCAGTATTTT.

The rearrangement links TRBV2 to TRBJ1-2, with a possible D match to TRBD1 (5 bases). CDR3 length: 12 residues. V was shortened by 8 bases and J by 7 bases, with 14 bases between the two germline ends. Germline-derived CDR1 and CDR2 are SNHLY and FYNNEI. For the CDR3, the DNA is TGTGCCAGCCGGCCGGGGGGGGGTGGCTACACCTTC. Protein: CASRPGGGGYTF.

This clone was counted a few times. The chain couples TRBV6-5 to TRBJ2-1, with 11 nucleotides matching TRBD2. CDR1 MNHEY and CDR2 SVGAGI come from the germline V gene. The CDR3 has 15 residues. V lost 6 bases, J lost 4 bases, and 5 bases stayed unmatched. The CDR3 DNA is TGTGCCAGCAGCCTGGGACTAGCGGCTTACAATGAGCAGTTCTTC. As protein: CASSLGLAAYNEQFF.

The V gene is TRBV28, the J gene TRBJ2-1, with TRBD2 matching 9 bases. Trimming took 4 bases from V and 6 from J; bases not matched to a gene: 10. Germline V gives CDR1 MDHEN, CDR2 SYDVKM. The CDR3 runs 16 residues. The CDR3 loop reads CASSSRISGSFNEQFF. In DNA form, the CDR3 reads TGTGCCAGCAGTTCCAGGATTAGCGGGAGTTTCAATGAGCAGTTCTTC.

The chain joins TRBV30 to TRBJ2-1; the match to TRBD2 covers 12 bases. V trimming: 5 bases; J trimming: 9 bases; junction bases outside the gene matches: 8. This CDR3 is built from 14 residues. Germline V gene sequence: CDR1 GTSNPN, CDR2 SVGIG (reference sequence). In nucleotides, the CDR3 is TGTGCCTGGCAACTAGCGGGAGGTTCGGGTGAGCAGTTCTTC. The encoded protein is CAWQLAGGSGEQFF. The variable domain in full, with the rest retrieved from reference TRBV30 and TRBJ2-1, is SQTIHQWPATLVQPVGSPLSLECTVEGTSNPNLYWYRQAAGRGLQLLFYSVGIGQISSEVPQNLSASRPQDRQFILSSKKLLLSDSGFYLCAWQLAGGSGEQFFGPGTRLTVL.

This clone came up once. This chain joins TRBV7-6 and TRBJ2-5, with D tentatively TRBD2 (5 bases). V lost 7 bases to trimming and J lost 6 bases, with 21 bases between them. The V gene's germline CDR1 is SGHVS and CDR2 FNYEAQ. CDR3 length: 15 amino acids. This chain's CDR3 is CASTSVGARFQTQYF. The CDR3 DNA sequence: TGTGCCAGCACCTCGGTGGGAGCTCGATTCCAGACCCAGTACTTC.

This clone was seen only once. The chain combines TRBV27 with TRBJ2-7; no firm D call. The CDR3 has 13 residues. Germline values: CDR1 MNHEY, CDR2 SMNVEV (reference sequence). Trimming cost V 0 bases and J 0 bases, with 3 bases left between them. CDR3 nucleotides: TGTGCCAGCAGTTTATCAGCCTCCTACGAGCAGTACTTC. Protein product: CASSLSASYEQYF.

This sequence joins TRBV5-1 and TRBJ1-2; D might be TRBD1 (6 bases). This CDR3 comprises 15 residues. The ends were cut back, 4 bases at V and 7 bases at J, with 20 bases in the middle. Germline CDR1 reads SGHRS; CDR2 reads YFSETQ. The CDR3 bases are TGCGCCAGCAGCCCATCGACAGGTCGAAAGGTTGGCTACACCTTC. Translated: CASSPSTGRKVGYTF.

V and J are TRBV18 and TRBJ1-1; D might be TRBD1 (5 bases). This CDR3 has 14 amino acids. V lost 7 bases and J lost 6, with 18 bases in between. CDR1 and CDR2 (germline): KGHSH, LQKENI. In DNA, the CDR3 is TGTGCCAGCTACGGGGACTTACGGAGCGCTGAAGCTTTCTTT. Its translation: CASYGDLRSAEAFF.

The rearrangement links TRBV19 to TRBJ1-5; no firm D call. Trimming shortened V by 7 bases and J by 0 bases, and 13 bases separated the two germline ends. CDR1 LNHDA and CDR2 SQIVND come from the germline V gene (reference sequence). The CDR3 loop spans 15 amino acids. CDR3 coding DNA: TGTGCCAGTACCATCGGAGAAAATAGCAATCAGCCCCAGCATTTT. Protein: CASTIGENSNQPQHF.

J is TRBJ2-3 and V is TRBV6-5, with a weak D call TRBD1 (5 bases). Trimming shortened V by 5 bases and J by 1 base, and 10 bases separated the two germline ends. CDR1 is MNHEY and CDR2 is SVGAGI in the germline V gene. This CDR3 comprises 14 residues. The CDR3 coding sequence is TGTGCCAGCAGTCCCACAGGCCGCACAGATACGCAGTATTTT. Its protein is CASSPTGRTDTQYF.

V and J are TRBV4-1 and TRBJ2-5; D is possibly TRBD2 (6 bases). The last part of the DNA fits TRBJ2-7 better; the J call may be wrong. Germline lookup yields CDR1 MGHRA and CDR2 YSYEKL. The CDR3 contains 12 residues. CDR3 region: CASSHGGGEQYF. The CDR3, as DNA: TGCGCCAGCAGCCATGGGGGAGGCGAGCAGTACTTC.

The chain combines TRBV18 with TRBJ1-5, with 10 bases fitting TRBD1. The germline gives CDR1 KGHSH, CDR2 LQKENI. J was trimmed by 7 bases and V by 4 bases; bases with no gene match: 7. The CDR3 covers 15 residues. The CDR3 coding sequence is TGTGCCAGCTCACTGGACAGGGGGATGGACCAGCCCCAGCATTTT. Its protein product is CASSLDRGMDQPQHF.

There are a few counts of this clone. The chain couples TRBV6-5 to TRBJ1-1; TRBD1 matches 8 bases. J lost 3 bases, V lost 6 bases, and 6 bases had no gene match. Germline assignment: CDR1 MNHEY and CDR2 SVGAGI. This CDR3 contains 14 residues. The CDR3 spells CASRSGQGYTEAFF. DNA for the CDR3: TGTGCCAGCAGATCCGGACAGGGTTACACTGAAGCTTTCTTT.

This clone was recorded once. The genes are TRBV6-5 and TRBJ2-7; 13 bases agree with TRBD2. The V segment lost 1 base and the J segment 5 bases; nucleotides outside the gene matches: 5. The CDR3 contains 16 residues. CDR1 MNHEY and CDR2 SVGAGI come from the germline V gene. For the CDR3, the DNA is TGTGCCAGCAGTTACTTCGGGACTAGCGGGATCCACGAGCAGTACTTC. Protein sequence: CASSYFGTSGIHEQYF.

With respect to this clone: Since no conserved phenylalanine or tryptophan closes the CDR3, a read error is the likely cause. The CDR3: CASSLAGTSGGLRELFL. The CDR3 DNA reads as TGTGCCAGCAGCTTAGCGGGGACTAGCGGGGGCTTGCGGGAGCTGTTTCTT. The chain carries TRBV7-2 and TRBJ2-2, with 14 bases aligning to TRBD2. Per germline, CDR1 SGHTA and CDR2 FQGNSA. This CDR3 spans 17 amino acids. With 0 bases clipped from V and 9 bases from J, the junction kept 6 bases outside the gene matches.

The chain recombines TRBV30 with TRBJ2-1, with 16 bases matching TRBD2. Trimming removed 0 bases from V and 8 bases from J; junction bases left unmatched: 13. The CDR3 contains 19 residues. CDR1 GTSNPN and CDR2 SVGIG come from the germline V gene (reference sequence). CDR3 region: CAWSVFPGLAGGLMDEQFF. CDR3 bases: TGTGCCTGGAGTGTCTTCCCGGGACTAGCGGGAGGGCTAATGGATGAGCAGTTCTTC.